Listed here are 22 T cell receptor beta chains from one sample, sequenced in a study of T cell changes during pregnancy in multiple sclerosis. This table comes from immunoSEQ multiplex PCR, and its TCRdb copy is limited to in-frame clones, with some not included. The sample lists 65,000 to 90,000 clones, more than 90% seen once, with around 2% in the top ten. The sequencing here drew on peripheral blood, taken in the second trimester of pregnancy. These receptors were obtained from a female donor with multiple sclerosis, enrolled in a pregnancy study.

The chain joins TRBV29-1 to TRBJ1-1; 7 bases fit TRBD1. The CDR3 has 14 residues. CDR1 SQVTM and CDR2 ANQGSEA come from the germline V gene. V lost 7 bases and J lost 3; bases outside the gene matches: 11. In DNA form, the CDR3 reads TGCAGCGCAAGGACCTATGACAGGGACACTGAAGCTTTCTTT. Its translation: CSARTYDRDTEAFF. Full variable domain (remainder filled in from reference TRBV29-1 and TRBJ1-1): SAVISQKPSRDICQRGTSLTIQCQVDSQVTMMFWYRQQPGQSLTLIATANQGSEATYESGFVIDKFPISRPNLTFSTLTVSNMSPEDSSIYLCSARTYDRDTEAFFGQGTRLTVV.

The chain joins TRBV18 to TRBJ1-1; 9 nucleotides match TRBD1. The germline CDR1 and CDR2 sequences are KGHSH and LQKENI. V lost 1 base to trimming and J lost 0 bases; unmatched junction nucleotides: 9. The CDR3 consists of 18 residues. In nucleotides, the CDR3 is TGTGCCAGCTCACCACTGGACAGGGGTTTTTCGATGAACACTGAAGCTTTCTTT. Translation: CASSPLDRGFSMNTEAFF.

V usage is TRBV19 and J usage is TRBJ1-3; no definite D call. Germline assignment: CDR1 LNHDA and CDR2 SQIVND (reference sequence). With 3 bases removed from V and 4 bases from J, the gap between germline ends came to 19 bases. This CDR3 comprises 17 residues. The chain's CDR3 is CASSISSAGKRGNTIYF. The CDR3 DNA reads TGTGCCAGTAGTATTTCTTCAGCGGGCAAAAGGGGAAACACCATATATTTT.

This chain uses TRBV5-1 with TRBJ2-7; 8 nucleotides line up with TRBD2. Germline-derived CDR1 and CDR2 are SGHRS and YFSETQ. The CDR3 runs to 17 residues. After removal of 3 bases from V and 3 bases from J, the junction contained 14 bases not matched to a gene. CDR3 DNA: TGCGCCAGCAGCTCTGGTGGGGGGAGCGGGAGACACTACGAGCAGTACTTC. This encodes CASSSGGGSGRHYEQYF.

V usage is TRBV28 and J usage is TRBJ2-2; 9 bases agree with TRBD2. The CDR3 consists of 18 residues. Germline CDR1 MDHEN, CDR2 SYDVKM. J lost 1 base, V lost 0 bases, and 6 bases had no gene match. This chain's CDR3 is CASSLWSLAGKNTGELFF. The CDR3 DNA sequence: TGTGCCAGCAGTTTATGGTCTCTAGCGGGGAAGAACACCGGGGAGCTGTTTTTT.

The chain joins TRBV6-1 to TRBJ2-3, with 7 nucleotides matching TRBD1. The CDR3 covers 15 residues. Germline CDR1 reads MNHNS; CDR2 reads SASEGT. Unmatched junction bases numbered 5, after V lost 5 bases and J lost 0 bases. CDR3 residues: CASSPRTGSTDTQYF. The CDR3 DNA reads as TGTGCCAGCAGTCCCCGGACAGGTAGCACAGATACGCAGTATTTT.

V is TRBV7-2 and J is TRBJ2-7; 11 bases map to TRBD2. CDR1 SGHTA and CDR2 FQGNSA come from the germline V gene. CDR3 length: 17 residues. The trim removed 2 bases at V and 2 bases at J, leaving 8 bases unmatched. CDR3 residues: CASSLPPGLAAPYEQYF. As DNA, the CDR3 is TGTGCCAGCAGCTTACCCCCGGGACTAGCGGCGCCCTACGAGCAGTACTTC.

V usage is TRBV6-1 and J usage is TRBJ1-1; 8 positions match TRBD1. The CDR3 sequence is 13 residues long. CDR1 is MNHNS and CDR2 is SASEGT in the germline V gene. V shed 3 bases and J 4 bases; nucleotides not matched to a gene: 1. The CDR3 region has the DNA TGTGCCAGCAGTGAGCAGGGGGCCACTGAAGCTTTCTTT. It translates to CASSEQGATEAFF.

V gene TRBV7-9 combines with J gene TRBJ1-6; the D gene is possibly TRBD1 (6 bases). Per the germline V gene, CDR1 is SEHNR and CDR2 is FQNEAQ (reference sequence). V was trimmed by 1 base and J by 0 bases, leaving 10 bases between them. This CDR3 region has 17 residues. The CDR3 coding sequence is TGTGCCAGCAGCTTAGGCGGACAGCGCTCCTATAATTCACCCCTCCACTTT. This codes for CASSLGGQRSYNSPLHF.

The V call is TRBV28, the J call TRBJ1-3; TRBD1 agrees at 10 bases. CDR1 and CDR2 from the germline V gene are MDHEN and SYDVKM. Trimming took 4 bases from V and 1 from J; bases not matched to a gene: 7. The CDR3 extends over 17 amino acids. The CDR3 loop is CASSSQRQGASGNTIYF. Written as DNA, the CDR3 is TGTGCCAGCAGTTCTCAGAGACAGGGGGCGTCTGGAAACACCATATATTTT.

This sequence joins TRBV4-1 and TRBJ2-2; 11 bases fit TRBD1. Germline V gene data show CDR1 as MGHRA and CDR2 as YSYEKL. Losses at the gene ends were 4 bases for V and 5 bases for J; bases not matched to a gene: 3. This CDR3 is 15 amino acids long. The CDR3 here is CASSLGTGGTGELFF. The DNA for the CDR3 is TGCGCCAGCAGCCTTGGGACAGGGGGAACCGGGGAGCTGTTTTTT.

V and J are TRBV10-3 and TRBJ2-2; the D is unclear. V shed 6 bases and J shed 0 bases, with 5 bases lying between them. The CDR3 is 13 residues long. CDR1 is ENHRY, CDR2 SYGVKD, per germline. CDR3 nucleotide sequence: TGTGCCATCAGCCCTACGAACACCGGGGAGCTGTTTTTT. It is translated as CAISPTNTGELFF.

This rearrangement joins TRBV28 to TRBJ2-1, with a weak D call TRBD2 (5 bases). V gave up 4 bases and J gave up 4 bases, with 17 bases separating them. CDR1 is MDHEN, CDR2 SYDVKM, per germline. This CDR3 is 16 amino acids long. Written as DNA, the CDR3 is TGTGCCAGCAGTTCTACCGCGGTTGGGAGTTACAATGAGCAGTTCTTC. The encoded protein is CASSSTAVGSYNEQFF. Filled out from reference TRBV28 and TRBJ2-1, the complete variable domain reads DVKVTQSSRYLVKRTGEKVFLECVQDMDHENMFWYRQDPGLGLRLIYFSYDVKMKEKGDIPEGYSVSREKKERFSLILESASTNQTSMYLCASSSTAVGSYNEQFFGPGTRLTVL.

This clone was observed a single time. The chain carries TRBV19 and TRBJ2-1; TRBD2 aligns across 9 bases. CDR3 length: 15 residues. CDR1 is LNHDA, CDR2 SQIVND, per germline (reference sequence). V was pared by 6 bases and J by 4 bases, with 7 bases of the junction left unmatched. Here the CDR3 DNA reads TGTGCCAGTAGCGAACTAGCGGGTGTATACAATGAGCAGTTCTTC. Residues: CASSELAGVYNEQFF.

CDR3 sequence: CASSPGGTYNEQFF. As DNA, the CDR3 is TGCGCCAGCAGCCCCGGGGGAACCTACAATGAGCAGTTCTTC. The V call is TRBV5-1, the J call TRBJ2-1, with a possible D match to TRBD2 (6 bases). Trimming took off 4 bases at V and 2 bases at J, with 10 bases between the two ends. The CDR3 is 14 amino acids. The germline CDR1 and CDR2 sequences are SGHRS and YFSETQ.

In DNA, the CDR3 is TGTGCCAGCAGCAAAGAACGGACAGGGGGGGGGTATGGCTACACCTTC. It translates to CASSKERTGGGYGYTF. The chain links TRBV21-1 to TRBJ1-2; the D segment call TRBD1 is taken from the table without a DNA check. TRBV21-1 is a listed pseudogene. The CDR3 totals 16 residues.

This chain connects TRBV14 to TRBJ2-5, with TRBD2 identical over 8 bases. Germline V gene data show CDR1 as SGHDN and CDR2 as FVKESK. After removal of 5 bases from V and 4 bases from J, the junction contained 12 bases not matched to a gene. CDR3 size: 16 residues. The CDR3 spells CASSLPGLGRGETQYF. As DNA, the CDR3 is TGTGCCAGCAGCTTGCCGGGACTAGGGAGGGGAGAGACCCAGTACTTC.

This clone was observed once. The chain recombines TRBV6-1 with TRBJ2-7; tentatively, D is TRBD1 (6 bases). Germline V gene sequence: CDR1 MNHNS, CDR2 SASEGT. This CDR3 is 16 amino acids long. V gave up 2 bases and J gave up 3 bases, with 17 bases separating them. The CDR3 DNA follows: TGTGCCAGCAGTGAATCCCGGACAGCGGCAGGCTACGAGCAGTACTTC. As protein: CASSESRTAAGYEQYF.

The chain recombines TRBV5-4 with TRBJ1-1; D is undetermined. The V and J ends lost 3 bases and 7 bases respectively, with 10 bases between them. The CDR3 runs to 12 residues. CDR1 is SGHNT, CDR2 YYREEE, per germline (reference sequence). Written as DNA, the CDR3 is TGTGCCAGCAGCTCCGAGGAGGGTGAAGCTTTCTTT. As protein: CASSSEEGEAFF.

This clone has a single count. V usage is TRBV30 and J usage is TRBJ1-6; 7 bases are shared with TRBD1. After removal of 2 bases from V and 5 bases from J, the junction contained 0 bases not matched to a gene. CDR1 GTSNPN and CDR2 SVGIG come from the germline V gene (reference sequence). This CDR3 has 13 amino acids. CDR3 nucleotide sequence: TGTGCCTGGAGTCAGGGGGATAATTCACCCCTCCACTTT. Translation gives CAWSQGDNSPLHF.

The gene calls are TRBV6-1 and TRBJ2-7; 7 bases agree with TRBD2. The V and J ends lost 11 bases and 2 bases, in that order; junction bases with no gene match: 6. CDR3 length equals 12 residues. Germline V gives CDR1 MNHNS, CDR2 SASEGT. The CDR3 reads CAVERGTYEQYF. The CDR3 DNA reads as TGTGCCGTTGAGCGGGGTACCTACGAGCAGTACTTC.

This rearrangement joins TRBV4-1 to TRBJ2-7; no definite D call. The CDR3 length is 16 residues. Germline V gene data show CDR1 as MGHRA and CDR2 as YSYEKL. V shed 2 bases and J shed 0 bases, with 14 bases lying between them. CDR3 nucleotide sequence: TGCGCCAGCAGCCAAAATAAGTTTCATAGCTCCTACGAGCAGTACTTC. Its translation: CASSQNKFHSSYEQYF.